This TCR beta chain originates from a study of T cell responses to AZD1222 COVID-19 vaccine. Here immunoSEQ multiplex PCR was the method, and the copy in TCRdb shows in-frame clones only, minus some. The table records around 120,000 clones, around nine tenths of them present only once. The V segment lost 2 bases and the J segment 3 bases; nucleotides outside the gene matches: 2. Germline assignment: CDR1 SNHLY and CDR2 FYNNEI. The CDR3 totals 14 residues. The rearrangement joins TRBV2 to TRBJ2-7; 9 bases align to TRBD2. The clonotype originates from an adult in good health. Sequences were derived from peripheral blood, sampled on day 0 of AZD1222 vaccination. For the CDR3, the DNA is TGTGCCAGCAGTGAACTAGCGGGAAACTACGAGCAGTACTTC. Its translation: CASSELAGNYEQYF.